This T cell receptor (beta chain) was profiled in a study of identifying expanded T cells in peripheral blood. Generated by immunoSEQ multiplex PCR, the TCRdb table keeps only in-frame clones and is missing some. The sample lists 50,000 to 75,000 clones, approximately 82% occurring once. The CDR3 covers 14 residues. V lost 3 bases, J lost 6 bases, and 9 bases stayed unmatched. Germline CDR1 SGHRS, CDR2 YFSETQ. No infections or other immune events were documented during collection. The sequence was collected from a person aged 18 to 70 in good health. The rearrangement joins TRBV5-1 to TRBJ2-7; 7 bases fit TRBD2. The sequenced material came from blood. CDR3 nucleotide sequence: TGCGCCAGCAGCTGGTCGGGAGGTTCTGTCGAGCAGTACTTC. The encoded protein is CASSWSGGSVEQYF.